The text below deals with one T cell receptor beta chain. What it binds is unknown. The CDR3 has 14 amino acids. CDR1 and CDR2 (germline): MNHEY, SVGAGI. J gave up 2 bases and V 6 bases, and 7 bases lay outside the gene matches. TCRdb re-called the 5' RACE reads through MiXCR, storing one row per CDR3 protein. Of around 320,000 distinct CDR3 sequences listed, around 15% are singletons. The sample belongs to a study of T-cell memory formation after mild COVID-19. Overall study context: Clusters were largely donor specific.

Regarding the study as a whole: CD4/CD8 balance characterized clones contracting day 15 to 85, and CD4+ skew characterized later expanders.

Sequenced sample: PBMCs or a T cell subset sorted from them (not recorded which). This TCR came from a man between 18 and 35 years old who had mild COVID-19 (a few samples of this study predate the infection). Cell type and time point are not known. The chain combines TRBV6-5 with TRBJ2-7, with 7 bases lining up with TRBD1. CDR3 nucleotides: TGTGCCAGCAGGCCACAGGGGCTGGCCTACGAGCAGTACTTC. It specifies CASRPQGLAYEQYF.